This is a list of T cell receptor beta chains from one sample in a study of CD8 T cells in Susac syndrome. A single record per CDR3 protein comes from TCRdb applying MiXCR to the immunoSEQ multiplex PCR reads. The repertoire holds 300,000 or so distinct CDR3 sequences, with 90% to 95% as singletons. Sequencing was performed on CD4+ T cells from PBMCs. The receptors shown here come from a human donor with multiple sclerosis. Each CDR3 is given with its conserved first and last residue. D genes are given only for firm matches. A row's size may be missing; if present it is once, few, many or a size class.

clone_size	v_call	d_call	j_call	cdr3_nt	cdr3_aa
once	TRBV7-2	.	TRBJ1-3	TGTGCCAGCAGCTTTGCGGCAGGCCTCGGGTACACCATATATTTT	CASSFAAGLGYTIYF
.	TRBV28	TRBD1	TRBJ1-6	TGTGCCAGCGGGACACAGGGGGCACAGGGTTCACCCCTCCACTTT	CASGTQGAQGSPLHF
.	TRBV29-1	.	TRBJ1-1	TGCAGCGTTGAACTGCAGTTGGCGAACACTGAAGCTTTCTTT	CSVELQLANTEAFF
once	TRBV3-1	.	TRBJ1-3	TGTGCCAGCAGCCTCAGAGCCTCTGGAAACACCATATATTTT	CASSLRASGNTIYF
once	TRBV11-3	TRBD1	TRBJ2-1	TGTGCCAGCGAGAGGGACAGCTCCTACAATGAGCAGTTCTTC	CASERDSSYNEQFF
.	TRBV4-1	TRBD1	TRBJ1-2	TGCGCCAGCAGCCACATACCGGGACAGTCTAACTATGGCTACACCTTC	CASSHIPGQSNYGYTF
.	TRBV29-1	.	TRBJ1-1	TGCAGCGTCACTAGGGGGATGGACGCTGAAGCTTTCTTT	CSVTRGMDAEAFF
.	TRBV20-1	TRBD1	TRBJ1-2	TGCAGTGCGAAACTCTCCGGGACAGGGGGCGTTAACTATGGCTACACCTTC	CSAKLSGTGGVNYGYTF
.	TRBV7-9	TRBD2	TRBJ2-1	TGTGCCATCTCGCGGAGAGCGGGATCTGTTTACAATGAGCAGTTCTTC	CAISRRAGSVYNEQFF
.	TRBV20-1	.	TRBJ2-7	TGCAGTGCCTCCGGACCGACACCGTCCTACGAGCAGTACTTC	CSASGPTPSYEQYF
.	TRBV5-1	TRBD2	TRBJ2-7	TGCGCCAGCAGCTTGGTGGAGCGGGGGGGTGCCTACGAGCAGTACTTC	CASSLVERGGAYEQYF
.	TRBV9	.	TRBJ2-7	TGTGCCAGCAGTCCCCCAGGGAACCGCGACTACGAGCAGTACTTC	CASSPPGNRDYEQYF
.	TRBV2	.	TRBJ1-5	TGTGCCAGCGGAGGGCAGCCTAATCAGCCCCAGCATTTT	CASGGQPNQPQHF
.	TRBV12-3/TRBV12-4	.	TRBJ2-6	TGTGCCAGCAGTTCTCGAACAGGGGCCAACGTCCTGACTTTC	CASSSRTGANVLTF
.	TRBV29-1	TRBD1	TRBJ2-3	TGCAGCGTTGAAGAAGGGCCGGGACAGCACACAGATACGCAGTATTTT	CSVEEGPGQHTDTQYF
.	TRBV7-2	TRBD2	TRBJ2-5	TGTGCCAGCAGCTTTAGCGGGGGGGTTGTCGAGACCCAGTACTTC	CASSFSGGVVETQYF
.	TRBV10-3	TRBD1	TRBJ1-1	TGTGCCATCACCCCTAGGGACAGGGGGAACACTGAAGCTTTCTTT	CAITPRDRGNTEAFF
.	TRBV11-2	TRBD2	TRBJ2-1	TGTGCCAGCAGCTTTCCAAGCGGGGGGGACTACAATGAGCAGTTCTTC	CASSFPSGGDYNEQFF